This T cell receptor beta chain is drawn from a study of blood T cell repertoires in COVID-19. Original analysis: Scientists estimated how many nucleated cells there were by amplifying reference gene primers. Using immunoSEQ multiplex PCR, the repertoire was profiled, and TCRdb retains in-frame clones only, with some absent. V and J calls and clone size follow that table, whereas D and trimming were derived from the DNA. The sample lists fewer than 60,000 clones, 80% to 95% occurring once. V was clipped by 2 bases and J by 0 bases, with 9 bases between them. Germline CDR1 is SGDLS and CDR2 is YYNGEE. The CDR3 runs to 16 residues. One Seattle source followed patients from active infection through their disease course.

The sequencing sample was made of peripheral blood. The sequence was obtained from a man aged 55 to 70 with COVID-19, enrolled during active disease. The genes are TRBV9 and TRBJ2-6, with D possibly TRBD1 on 5 matching bases. CDR3 in DNA: TGTGCCAGCAGCGTCGGACATAACTCTGGGGCCAACGTCCTGACTTTC. This gives the protein CASSVGHNSGANVLTF. The full variable domain, rest sourced from reference TRBV9 and TRBJ2-6, is DSGVTQTPKHLITATGQRVTLRCSPRSGDLSVYWYQQSLDQGLQFLIQYYNGEERAKGNILERFSAQQFPDLHSELNLSSLELGDSALYFCASSVGHNSGANVLTFGAGSRLTVL.